This TCR beta chain comes out of a study of T-cell reconstitution after alpha-beta-depleted transplantation in children. The TCRbeta library incorporated unique molecular identifiers. In TCRdb, the PCR reads were re-called with MiXCR into one record per CDR3 protein. There are approximately 200,000 distinct CDR3 sequences in the sample; about 14% occur only once, and less than 15% lies in the top ten. This clonotype appeared many times. CDR3 length: 14 amino acids. Per the germline V gene, CDR1 is MNHEY and CDR2 is SMNVEV (reference sequence). V dropped 3 bases and J dropped 3 bases, with 12 bases sitting between them.

The receptor was derived from a human donor who donated a stem cell graft to a child with acute lymphoblastic leukemia. J is TRBJ2-7 and V is TRBV27; perhaps TRBD2 as D (7 bases). Sequences were derived from PBMCs from the stem cell graft donor, sampled from the stem cell graft. The CDR3 DNA follows: TGTGCCAGCAGTTTCCGCGGGGGCAACTACGAGCAGTACTTC. Translated: CASSFRGGNYEQYF.